These 10 T cell receptor beta chains came from one sample sequenced in a study of early T cells in non-severe SARS-CoV-2 infection. TCRdb re-derived calls from the 5' RACE reads in MiXCR, one entry per CDR3 protein. The sample lists 50,000 to 60,000 distinct CDR3 sequences; approximately 10% were seen once. Sample: whole blood. Receptors were obtained from an adult who was a healthcare worker with PCR-confirmed SARS-CoV-2 infection or an uninfected control (not recorded which).

The V gene is TRBV27, the J gene TRBJ2-5; unclear D gene. This CDR3 spans 13 amino acids. V was shortened by 3 bases and J by 3 bases, with 8 bases between the two germline ends. Germline-derived CDR1 and CDR2 are MNHEY and SMNVEV (reference sequence). The CDR3: CASSFHVEETQYF. Written as DNA, the CDR3 is TGTGCCAGCAGTTTTCATGTGGAAGAGACCCAGTACTTC.

The chain is built from TRBV11-2 and TRBJ2-7; unclear D gene. Germline V gene sequence: CDR1 SGHAT, CDR2 FQNNGV. This CDR3 has 11 residues. Trimming shortened V by 5 bases and J by 3 bases, and 5 bases separated the two germline ends. The CDR3 DNA is TGTGCCAGCAGCCCTAACTACGAGCAGTACTTC. Amino acid sequence: CASSPNYEQYF.

The rearrangement links TRBV2 to TRBJ1-4; a weak D match, TRBD1 (6 bases). From germline, CDR1 is SNHLY and CDR2 FYNNEI. V shed 3 bases and J shed 1 base, with 12 bases lying between them. The CDR3 is 16 amino acids. The CDR3 sequence: CASSDQGRKTNEKLFF. The CDR3 nucleotides read TGTGCCAGCAGTGACCAGGGGCGGAAAACTAATGAAAAACTGTTTTTT.

This clonotype was seen only a few times. The chain uses TRBV7-9 and TRBJ2-5; D is perhaps TRBD2 (7 bases). V was trimmed by 5 bases and J by 5 bases, leaving 18 bases between them. The CDR3 consists of 15 residues. Per germline, CDR1 SEHNR and CDR2 FQNEAQ (reference sequence). The CDR3, as DNA: TGTGCCAGCAGCGTTATCACGGGGGGCTGGGAGACCCAGTACTTC. Its protein is CASSVITGGWETQYF.

This chain uses TRBV20-1 with TRBJ2-5; D is possibly TRBD2 (5 bases). The V and J ends lost 0 bases and 1 base respectively, with 12 bases between them. This CDR3 is 15 amino acids long. Germline values: CDR1 DFQATT, CDR2 SNEGSKA (reference sequence). CDR3: CSARDLLGSQETQYF. The CDR3 DNA follows: TGCAGTGCTAGAGATCTCTTAGGGAGCCAAGAGACCCAGTACTTC.

This clonotype was counted a few times. The gene calls are TRBV19 and TRBJ2-5, with TRBD2 identical over 10 bases. Germline trimming cut 5 bases from V and 0 bases from J; bases unmatched to any gene: 3. Germline CDR1 is LNHDA and CDR2 is SQIVND (reference sequence). The CDR3 consists of 15 residues. In DNA, the CDR3 is TGTGCCAGTAGTCTGAGCGGGAGGGACCAAGAGACCCAGTACTTC. Amino acids: CASSLSGRDQETQYF. Full variable domain (rest looked up from reference TRBV19 and TRBJ2-5): DGGITQSPKYLFRKEGQNVTLSCEQNLNHDAMYWYRQDPGQGLRLIYYSQIVNDFQKGDIAEGYSVSREKKESFPLTVTSAQKNPTAFYLCASSLSGRDQETQYFGPGTRLLVL.

This clonotype came up a few times. The rearrangement links TRBV6-1 to TRBJ1-1, with D hard to call. V lost 5 bases, J lost 0 bases, and 7 bases lay in between. This CDR3 spans 13 amino acids. Germline V gene lookup returns CDR1 MNHNS and CDR2 SASEGT. The CDR3 protein is CASSRNLNTEAFF. The CDR3 nucleotides read TGTGCCAGCAGTCGGAACTTGAACACTGAAGCTTTCTTT.

This clonotype has just a few counts. The junction and the germline gene differ at one end; a read error may be behind it. The V gene is TRBV7-7, the J gene TRBJ1-4; D is undetermined. This CDR3 contains 15 residues. Germline V CDR1 and CDR2: SSHAT, FNYEAQ (reference sequence). Here the CDR3 reads CASSLLGAINEKLFF. The CDR3 DNA reads as TGTGCTAGCAGCTTACTTGGAGCGATTAATGAAAAACTGTTTTTT.

This clonotype was observed a few times. The chain joins TRBV4-2 to TRBJ2-1; 13 bases fit TRBD2. The V gene's germline CDR1 is LGHNA and CDR2 YNFKEQ. The V and J ends lost 7 bases and 9 bases, in that order; junction bases with no gene match: 6. CDR3 length: 14 residues. The DNA of the CDR3 is TGTGCCAGCACCCCGACTAGCGGGAGGATTGAGCAGTTCTTC. It encodes CASTPTSGRIEQFF.

This clonotype was observed a handful of times. The V gene is TRBV29-1, the J gene TRBJ2-7; TRBD1 matches at 7 bases. The ends lost 6 bases at V and 2 bases at J; junction bases unmatched: 1. CDR3 length equals 11 residues. From germline, CDR1 is SQVTM and CDR2 ANQGSEA. Here the CDR3 reads CSVGQAYEQYF. CDR3 sequence (DNA): TGCAGCGTCGGACAGGCCTACGAGCAGTACTTC.